This record looks at one TCR beta chain sequence and its context. Its antigen is currently not known. Base qualities are not recorded, but no much larger clone differs from it by a single base. Cut back by 3 bases and 4 bases, the V and J ends lie 9 bases apart. CDR1 MNHEY and CDR2 SMNVEV are derived from the germline V gene (reference sequence). Counted from cysteine to phenylalanine, this CDR3 has 13 amino acids. Of all the DNA, just the CDR3 is kept, 39 bases in frame from base 1. The data belong to a study of T cell repertoires in ileal Crohn's disease (dated by TCRdb to the late 2010s). Concerning the study at large: The median duration of disease was roughly 8.2 years, and at the time of surgery around 35% of patients were active smokers. All patients had surgery for a complication: stricturing disease in around 60% and penetrating disease in roughly 39%. Roughly half of the patients were given postoperative therapy, with 15 to 20 on anti-TNF agents and about a dozen on thiopurines. M0 samples were biopsies from the inflamed portion of the ileum in the surgical resection specimen. For commercial TCRB immunosequencing, approximately 460 nanograms of biopsy DNA were submitted for each sample. A prospective multicentre cohort supplied the 57 Crohn's disease patients whose TCR repertoires were analysed. The study was conducted in parallel with a multicentre cohort built to find predictors of early endoscopic recurrence after ileocolonic resection. A Rutgeerts score higher than i0 was the definition used for endoscopic postoperative recurrence. A total of roughly 170 mucosal samples from some 57 patients were sequenced, collected from several sites on the surgical specimen and at postoperative endoscopy. Summary of the overall study and its limitations: A significantly higher proportion of clonal expansions was observed in active smokers at surgery than in non-smokers (about 25% vs 20%, p=0.02). Higher high-frequency clone percentages at surgery were associated with endoscopic recurrence; all patients with clonality above 26.8% (18/57) had recurrence. Compared with CD4 T cells, sorted CD8 T cells contained more high-frequency clones, which suggests that the mucosal expansions were mostly CD8. Only a subgroup of patients, of unstated size, had mucosal CD4 and CD8 T cells sorted and sequenced.

Library preparation was by the immunoSEQ multiplex PCR assay. Adaptive Biotechnology amplified CDR3 regions from genomic DNA with a two-step multiplex PCR that controlled for amplification bias. The first PCR used primers for every V and J gene segment; the second PCR added barcodes and Illumina adapters. CDR3 libraries were sequenced on an Illumina instrument. In the authors' own workflow: The analysis drew on both the pipelines supplied by the vendor and custom analysis of the raw data in R/Bioconductor running R version 3.3.0. Clonality, ranging from 0 to 1, was calculated as the inverse of the normalised Shannon entropy of all productive clones. High-frequency clones were defined as the share of the repertoire taken up by the top 100 clones, keeping only clones that passed a 95% confidence test. The Simpson index measured repertoire diversity, and the Morisita-Horn index measured overlap between samples. Entries here come from immuneACCESS through TCRdb and include only in-frame sequences with V and J called. Some clones fail to appear in such tables; in the studies checked, an unresolved V gene covers under half of the shortfall, and the cause of the remainder is unknown. The D gene and trimming were derived from the DNA, and the V and J assignments and clone size from that table. Present in this sample are approximately 15,000 clones, 70% to 80% of which were seen just once. The ten largest clones represent 4% to 4.5% of the sample.

The time point label for this specimen denotes: inflamed ileum from the surgical specimen. To be eligible, patients had to be adults with ileal or ileocolonic Crohn's disease and an indication for ileocolonic resection. Whole ileal mucosal biopsies were kept frozen at -80 degrees C prior to DNA extraction. Genomic DNA was extracted from frozen whole biopsies with a TRizol-based method and quantified on a NanoDrop 2000 spectrophotometer. The clonotype originates from an adult with Crohn's disease. Recombination linked TRBV27 to TRBJ2-5, with the D segment identity uncertain. Input material: ileal tissue. The DNA is as follows: TGTGCCAGCAGTTTTATAGGGCGAGAGACCCAGTACTTC. This codes for CASSFIGRETQYF.